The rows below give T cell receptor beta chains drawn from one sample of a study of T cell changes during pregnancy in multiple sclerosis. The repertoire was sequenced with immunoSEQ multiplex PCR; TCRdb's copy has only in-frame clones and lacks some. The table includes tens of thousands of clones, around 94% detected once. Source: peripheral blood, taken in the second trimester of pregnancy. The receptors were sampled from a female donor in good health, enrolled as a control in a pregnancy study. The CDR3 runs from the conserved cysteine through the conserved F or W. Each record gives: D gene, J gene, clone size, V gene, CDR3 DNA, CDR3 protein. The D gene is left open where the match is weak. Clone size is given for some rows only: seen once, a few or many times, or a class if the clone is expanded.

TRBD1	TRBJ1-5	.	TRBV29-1	TGCAGCGTTGAACTACAGGGGAATCAGCCCCAGCATTTT	CSVELQGNQPQHF
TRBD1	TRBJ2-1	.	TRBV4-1	TGCGCCAGCAGCTCCGGGACAGGGGACAATGAGCAGTTCTTC	CASSSGTGDNEQFF
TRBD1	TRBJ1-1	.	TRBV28	TGTGCCAGCAGTGAGGACAGGGGGCTGGGCACTGAAGCTTTCTTT	CASSEDRGLGTEAFF
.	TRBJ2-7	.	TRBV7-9	TGTGCCAGCAGCTTAGTCGGACACCGTCCTCCCTACGAGCAGTACTTC	CASSLVGHRPPYEQYF
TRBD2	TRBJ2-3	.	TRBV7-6	TGTGCCAGCAGCGTGCGTGGGACTAGCGGGGGCCACACAGATACGCAGTATTTT	CASSVRGTSGGHTDTQYF
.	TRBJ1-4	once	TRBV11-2	TGTGCCAGCAGCGTCGGGGTGGACGAAAAACTGTTTTTT	CASSVGVDEKLFF
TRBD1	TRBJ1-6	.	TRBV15	TGTGCCACCAGCAGAGAATCCGGGACAGGGCATTCACCCCTCCACTTT	CATSRESGTGHSPLHF
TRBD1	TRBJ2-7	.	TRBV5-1	TGCGCCAGCAGCTTGGCCATGGGACAGTCCTACGAGCAGTACTTC	CASSLAMGQSYEQYF
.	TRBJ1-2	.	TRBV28	TGTGCCAGCAGTTTAATATCAGGAGTAGGGAGGGACTATGGCTACACCTTC	CASSLISGVGRDYGYTF
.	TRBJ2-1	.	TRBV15	TGTGCCACCAGCAGGTCGGGAGACAGGGTATACAATGAGCAGTTCTTC	CATSRSGDRVYNEQFF
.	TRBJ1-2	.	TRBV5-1	TGCGCCAGCAGCCCGCGGACAGATAACTATGGCTACACCTTC	CASSPRTDNYGYTF
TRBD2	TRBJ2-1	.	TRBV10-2	TGCGCCAGCAGTGAAGGGACAGAGATACTAGCGGGAGGGCTCTACAATGAGCAGTTCTTC	CASSEGTEILAGGLYNEQFF
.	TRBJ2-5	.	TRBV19	TGTGCCAGTAGTGTAGGACAAAAAGAGACCCAGTACTTC	CASSVGQKETQYF
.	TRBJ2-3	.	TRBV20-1	TGCAGTGCTAGACCCCAGGATACGCAGTATTTT	CSARPQDTQYF
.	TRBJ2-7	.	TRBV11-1	TGTGCCAGCAGCCCCACAGGGACCTACGAGCAGTACTTC	CASSPTGTYEQYF
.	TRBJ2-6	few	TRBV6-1	TGTGCCAGCAGTCAGGACAGCTCTGGGGCCAACGTCCTGACTTTC	CASSQDSSGANVLTF
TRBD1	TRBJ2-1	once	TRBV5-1	TGCGCCAGCAGCTCAAGAGCCGGGACAGGGGATGAGCAGTTCTTC	CASSSRAGTGDEQFF
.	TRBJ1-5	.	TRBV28	TGTGCCAGCAGTCCCCTTGAACAGGAGAGCAATCAGCCCCAGCATTTT	CASSPLEQESNQPQHF
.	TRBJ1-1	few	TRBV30	TGTGCCTGGAGTGTTGCGGCAGGGACTGAAGCTTTCTTT	CAWSVAAGTEAFF
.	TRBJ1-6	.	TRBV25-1	TGTGCCAGCAGCCCAAGGGGGATTAGCTCCTATAATTCACCCCTCCACTTT	CASSPRGISSYNSPLHF
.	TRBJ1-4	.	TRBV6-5	TGTGCCAGCAGGTTCTCTCCTAATGAAAAACTGTTTTTT	CASRFSPNEKLFF
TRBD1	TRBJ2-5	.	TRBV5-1	TGCGCCAGCAGCTCGGACAGGGGATCAGGGGAGACCCAGTACTTC	CASSSDRGSGETQYF
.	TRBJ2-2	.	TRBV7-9	TGTGCCAGCAGCCGAACGGCGGCAGACACCGGGGAGCTGTTTTTT	CASSRTAADTGELFF
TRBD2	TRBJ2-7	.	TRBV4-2	TGTGCCAGCAGCCAAGATTACCTAGCGGGAGCCGACGAGCAGTACTTC	CASSQDYLAGADEQYF
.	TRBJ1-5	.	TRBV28	TGTGCCAGCAGCCCAGGGGATGACGGGAATCAGCCCCAGCATTTT	CASSPGDDGNQPQHF
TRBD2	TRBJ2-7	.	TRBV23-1	TGCGCCAGCAGTCATGGCACGGGACTAGCGGACGGTTACTACGAGCAGTACTTC	CASSHGTGLADGYYEQYF
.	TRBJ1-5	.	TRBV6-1	TGTGCCAGCAGTGAACTTCAGGGGCCCCAGCATTTT	CASSELQGPQHF
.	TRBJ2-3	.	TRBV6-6	TGTGCCAGCAGTTACCGGACTACCTTAATGGATACGCAGTATTTT	CASSYRTTLMDTQYF
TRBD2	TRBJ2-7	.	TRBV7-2	TGTGCCAGCAGCTTAGGAGGGACTAGTTCCTACGAGCAGTACTTC	CASSLGGTSSYEQYF
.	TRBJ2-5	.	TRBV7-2	TGTGCCAGCAGCTTATTGGGGCAGGGTGGAGAGACCCAGTACTTC	CASSLLGQGGETQYF
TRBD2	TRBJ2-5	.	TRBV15	TGTGCCACCAGCGGTGGACTAGCGGGAGGGCCGCGGGAGACCCAGTACTTC	CATSGGLAGGPRETQYF
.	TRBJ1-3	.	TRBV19	TGTGCCAGTAGTATCCGGACAGTCTCTGGAAACACCATATATTTT	CASSIRTVSGNTIYF
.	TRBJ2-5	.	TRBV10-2	TGCGCCAGCAGTGATCAGGGTGGCAGGGATCGTGAGACCCAGTACTTC	CASSDQGGRDRETQYF
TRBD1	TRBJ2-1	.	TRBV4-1	TGCGCCAGCAGCCAGTACGGGACAGGGTCCTACAATGAGCAGTTCTTC	CASSQYGTGSYNEQFF
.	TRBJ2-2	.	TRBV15	TGTGCCACCAGCAGAGATAGGCGGTCGAACACCGGGGAGCTGTTTTTT	CATSRDRRSNTGELFF
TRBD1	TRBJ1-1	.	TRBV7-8	TGTGCCAGCAGCTTACGGCAGGGGGGCACTGAAGCTTTCTTT	CASSLRQGGTEAFF
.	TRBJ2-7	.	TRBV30	TGTGCCTGGAGCGCGTGGGGGCGAGAGCTAAGTTACGAGCAGTACTTC	CAWSAWGRELSYEQYF
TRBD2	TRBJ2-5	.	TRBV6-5	TGTGCCAGCAGGGCCCCGGGACTAGGGGAGACCCAGTACTTC	CASRAPGLGETQYF
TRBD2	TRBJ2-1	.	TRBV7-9	TGTGCCAGCAGCCCGCGGACTAGCGTCCTCAATGAGCAGTTCTTC	CASSPRTSVLNEQFF
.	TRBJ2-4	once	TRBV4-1	TGCGCCAGCAGCCACCCGGCCAAAAACATTCAGTACTTC	CASSHPAKNIQYF
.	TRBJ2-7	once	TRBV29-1	TGCAGCGTTGAATACCTAAAGGCAGGCTCAAGTTTCGAGCAGTACTTC	CSVEYLKAGSSFEQYF
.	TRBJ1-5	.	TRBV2	TGTGCCAGCAACACTGGGGACTATTATCAGCCCCAGCATTTT	CASNTGDYYQPQHF
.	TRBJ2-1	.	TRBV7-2	TGTGCCAGCAGCCTAGACTCGTACAATGAGCAGTTCTTC	CASSLDSYNEQFF
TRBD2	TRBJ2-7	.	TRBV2	TGTGCCAGCAACCCAGCGGGAGCGCGCACCTACGAGCAGTACTTC	CASNPAGARTYEQYF
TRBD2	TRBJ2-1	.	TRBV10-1	TGCGCCAGCAGGAGAAGACTAGCGGGTGGGTATGAGCAGTTCTTC	CASRRRLAGGYEQFF
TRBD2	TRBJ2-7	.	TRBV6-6	TGTGCCAGCAGTTACTCCCTAGCGGCCTTGGAGCAGTACTTC	CASSYSLAALEQYF
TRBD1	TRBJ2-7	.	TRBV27	TGTGCCAGCAGTCCGCGGACAGGGAGCTCCTACGAGCAGTACTTC	CASSPRTGSSYEQYF
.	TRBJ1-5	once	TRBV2	TGTGCCAGCAGTGAACGACAGAACAATCAGCCCCAGCATTTT	CASSERQNNQPQHF
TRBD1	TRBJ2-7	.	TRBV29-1	TGCAGCGCCGGGACAGACTCCTACGAGCAGTACTTC	CSAGTDSYEQYF
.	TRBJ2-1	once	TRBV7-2	TGTGCCAGCAGCTTAGCCTCGGTCGGGGAGCAGTTCTTC	CASSLASVGEQFF
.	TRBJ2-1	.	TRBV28	TGTGCCAGCAGCCACCGTGCGGCGAGCTCCTACAATGAGCAGTTCTTC	CASSHRAASSYNEQFF
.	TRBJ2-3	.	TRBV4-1	TGCGCCAGCAGCCAAGATTCGAGGTCAGATACGCAGTATTTT	CASSQDSRSDTQYF
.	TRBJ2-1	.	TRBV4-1	TGCGCCAGCAGCCGACGCCAGGACAGCTACAATGAGCAGTTCTTC	CASSRRQDSYNEQFF